The 22 T cell receptor beta chains below come from one sample, sequenced in a study of regulatory T cells in long-lasting Graves disease (dated by TCRdb to the early 2020s). The sample's time point label, decoded: newly diagnosed GD, antithyroid drugs for less than 3 months. RNA was extracted from PBMCs in TRIzol for both TCR sequencing and RNA sequencing. Preparation of the library involved multiplex PCR. The data were produced on an Illumina HiSeq 4000. CDR3 regions were amplified by Arm-PCR with iRepertoire HTBI primers to construct TCR beta libraries. The public reads were run again by TCRdb, first through fastp at Q25 and then through MiXCR, and only productive beta chains were kept. When rows share a CDR3 protein, they turn into one entry using the most common DNA and genes. Counted in this sample were more than 450,000 distinct CDR3 sequences; about a sixth of them appeared once. The ten largest make up 12% of the sample.

The data also belong to a second study, concerning T cells in Graves' hyperthyroidism and ophthalmopathy.

Sequences were derived from peripheral blood mononuclear cells (PBMCs), sampled at new diagnosis, from a patient treated with antithyroid drugs. The receptors stem from a man aged 35-49 years with Graves disease. Donor details come from another sample of the same person, matched by shared clones.

This clonotype has at least ten counts. V usage is TRBV19 and J usage is TRBJ1-1; D might be TRBD1 (5 bases). CDR3 size: 17 residues. Germline V gene lookup returns CDR1 LNHDA and CDR2 SQIVND (reference sequence). Trimming removed 5 bases from V and 0 bases from J, with 19 bases in between. CDR3 nucleotides: TGTGCCAGTAGTCGTAACCCACCCGGGGGGTTGAACACTGAAGCTTTCTTT. It codes for CASSRNPPGGLNTEAFF.

The J gene is TRBJ2-3, the V gene TRBV27; TRBD1 or TRBD2 may be the D gene (5 bases each). Trimming shortened V by 0 bases and J by 4 bases, and 23 bases separated the two germline ends. The CDR3 contains 19 residues. Looked up from germline, CDR1 is MNHEY and CDR2 is SMNVEV (reference sequence). The CDR3 DNA follows: TGTGCCAGCAGTTTATCAATCCCCCCGGGACCAAGAGGGGCAGATACGCAGTATTTT. Its translation is CASSLSIPPGPRGADTQYF.

Only a few counts were recorded for this clonotype. Here the CDR3 DNA reads TGTGCCAGCAGCCCCGACAGGGGGATTTTTAGCGAGCAGTACTTC. Amino acids: CASSPDRGIFSEQYF. V usage is TRBV12-3 or TRBV12-4 and J usage is TRBJ2-7; TRBD1 matches 9 bases. Trimming took 6 bases from V and 6 from J; bases not matched to a gene: 12. The CDR3 loop spans 15 amino acids.

In this sample, this clonotype turned up a few times. The CDR3 region is CASSPNPDGEQFF. CDR3 DNA sequence: TGTGCCAGCAGCCCGAACCCCGACGGTGAGCAGTTCTTC. The V and J genes are TRBV6-2 or TRBV6-3 and TRBJ2-1; D is ambiguous. This CDR3 is built from 13 residues. V was pared by 6 bases and J by 9 bases, with 15 bases between. Germline assignment: CDR1 MNHEY and CDR2 SVGEGT.

V usage is TRBV19 and J usage is TRBJ2-1; 7 bases agree with TRBD2. This CDR3 has 15 residues. V shed 5 bases and J 4 bases; nucleotides not matched to a gene: 8. Germline values: CDR1 LNHDA, CDR2 SQIVND (reference sequence). The chain's CDR3 is CASSPSGEEYNEQFF. CDR3 bases: TGTGCCAGTAGTCCTAGCGGCGAGGAATACAATGAGCAGTTCTTC.

This clonotype was picked up a small number of times. V usage is TRBV10-1 and J usage is TRBJ1-5; 10 bases agree with TRBD1. Germline V lookup: CDR1 WNHNN, CDR2 SYGVQD (reference sequence). Unmatched junction bases numbered 16, after V lost 7 bases and J lost 7 bases. The CDR3 is made up of 17 amino acids. The CDR3 protein is CASIPGTGAVAIQPQHF. Here the CDR3 DNA reads TGCGCCAGCATTCCCGGGACAGGGGCGGTAGCAATCCAGCCCCAGCATTTT.

The chain carries TRBV5-1 and TRBJ2-3, with D possibly being TRBD1 or TRBD2 (7 bases each). Germline values: CDR1 SGHRS, CDR2 YFSETQ. The CDR3 extends over 16 amino acids. V lost 1 base and J lost 0, with 12 bases in between. CDR3 coding DNA: TGCGCCAGCAGCTTGCAAGCGGGACAGAGCACAGATACGCAGTATTTT. It translates to CASSLQAGQSTDTQYF.

In this sample, this clonotype turned up many times. This sequence joins TRBV2 and TRBJ2-5; 8 bases agree with TRBD1. The junction had 4 bases not matched to a gene; V was cut back by 6 bases and J by 4 bases. The CDR3 consists of 13 residues. The V gene's germline CDR1 is SNHLY and CDR2 FYNNEI. The CDR3 spells CASSQDRVETQYF. CDR3 DNA sequence: TGTGCCAGCAGCCAGGACAGGGTAGAGACCCAGTACTTC.

This clonotype was observed at least ten times. The chain joins TRBV12-3 or TRBV12-4 to TRBJ1-4, with 7 nucleotides matching TRBD1. V dropped 7 bases and J dropped 4; count of bases not matched to a gene: 9. The CDR3 is made up of 15 amino acids. As DNA, the CDR3 is TGTGCCAGCACCGGGGGACAGCAACGTAATGAAAAACTGTTTTTT. Residues: CASTGGQQRNEKLFF.

In this sample, this clonotype turned up many times. The genes are TRBV30 and TRBJ2-5, with D maybe TRBD2 (6 bases). V shed 8 bases and J shed 3 bases, with 22 bases lying between them. The CDR3 length is 15 residues. Germline V CDR1 and CDR2: GTSNPN, SVGIG (reference sequence). CDR3: CARGGAGRNKETQYF. As DNA, the CDR3 is TGTGCCCGCGGAGGGGCGGGCCGGAACAAAGAGACCCAGTACTTC.

This clonotype was picked up many times. V gene TRBV11-3 combines with J gene TRBJ2-1, with 12 positions matching TRBD2. The J segment lost 4 bases and the V segment lost 1 base, leaving 5 bases of the junction unmatched. Germline V gene lookup returns CDR1 SGHNT and CDR2 YENEEA. The CDR3 sequence is 17 residues long. The CDR3 reads CASSLGRLAGAYNEQFF. DNA for the CDR3: TGTGCCAGCAGCTTAGGGCGACTAGCGGGGGCGTACAATGAGCAGTTCTTC.

This clonotype occurred a few times. The V and J genes are TRBV20-1 and TRBJ1-5, with TRBD1 as a possible D gene (5 bases). This CDR3 spans 15 amino acids. Trimming stripped 7 bases from V and 3 bases from J, with 19 bases between. Germline lookup yields CDR1 DFQATT and CDR2 SNEGSKA (reference sequence). The chain's CDR3 is CSGKRDEVINQPQHF. The CDR3 DNA is TGCAGTGGTAAACGGGACGAAGTTATCAATCAGCCCCAGCATTTT.

The chain is built from TRBV7-9 and TRBJ2-7; 8 nucleotides align to TRBD1. The CDR3 has 15 amino acids. Germline CDR1 is SEHNR and CDR2 is FQNEAQ (reference sequence). V lost 5 bases, J lost 3 bases, and 9 bases stayed unmatched. CDR3 coding DNA: TGTGCCAGCAGCACCGGAGGGACAGGAGACTACGAGCAGTACTTC. Its translation: CASSTGGTGDYEQYF.

This clonotype was seen a few times. The chain couples TRBV12-5 to TRBJ2-5; a possible D gene is TRBD1 (6 bases). In germline, CDR1 is LGHNT, CDR2 FRNRAP. The CDR3 contains 16 residues. The V gene lost 2 bases and the J gene lost 4 bases, with 17 bases spanning the gap. The DNA of the CDR3 is TGTGCTAGTGGTTTGATTCTGAGGGGGATGGGAGAGACCCAGTACTTC. The encoded protein is CASGLILRGMGETQYF.

This clonotype was seen repeatedly, ten times or more. The chain uses TRBV7-2 and TRBJ2-3; tentative D call: TRBD2 (6 bases). Germline CDR1 is SGHTA and CDR2 is FQGNSA. This CDR3 comprises 17 residues. The V gene lost 2 bases and the J gene lost 0 bases, with 15 bases spanning the gap. This CDR3 reads CASSLTSSVTSTDTQYF. Written as DNA, the CDR3 is TGTGCCAGCAGCTTAACGTCTAGCGTAACTAGCACAGATACGCAGTATTTT. The entire variable domain, with the rest obtained from reference TRBV7-2 and TRBJ2-3, is as follows: GAGVSQSPSNKVTEKGKDVELRCDPISGHTALYWYRQSLGQGLEFLIYFQGNSAPDKSGLPSDRFSAERTGGSVSTLTIQRTQQEDSAVYLCASSLTSSVTSTDTQYFGPGTRLTVL.

The chain joins TRBV6-1 to TRBJ2-1; 9 nucleotides align to TRBD2. The CDR3 length is 16 residues. The V gene end was trimmed by 1 base and the J gene end by 6 bases; junction bases not matched to a gene: 7. The germline gives CDR1 MNHNS, CDR2 SASEGT. The CDR3 loop is CASSEVRLAETNEQFF. The CDR3, as DNA: TGTGCCAGCAGTGAAGTAAGACTAGCGGAAACCAATGAGCAGTTCTTC.

This clonotype was counted at least ten times. V and J are TRBV20-1 and TRBJ2-5; no clear D gene. V was cut by 3 bases and J by 5 bases, with 4 bases left in between. There are 10 residues in the CDR3. CDR1 and CDR2 (germline): DFQATT, SNEGSKA (reference sequence). The CDR3 nucleotides are TGCAGTGCTAGTTTCGAGACCCAGTACTTC. It is translated as CSASFETQYF.

This clonotype has at least ten counts. This chain joins TRBV20-1 and TRBJ2-5; 12 bases line up with TRBD2. This CDR3 region has 13 residues. Germline CDR1 DFQATT, CDR2 SNEGSKA (reference sequence). The CDR3 protein is CSVGGLAGETQYF. The DNA for the CDR3 is TGCAGCGTTGGGGGACTAGCGGGAGAGACCCAGTACTTC.

This clonotype showed up just a few times. The V and J genes are TRBV19 and TRBJ2-1; weak D call: TRBD1 (5 bases). The CDR3 has 11 residues. CDR1 and CDR2 (germline): LNHDA, SQIVND (reference sequence). The V and J ends lost 5 bases and 12 bases respectively, with 11 bases between them. CDR3 loop: CASSLGVRQFF. The DNA of the CDR3 is TGTGCCAGTAGTCTAGGGGTTCGGCAGTTCTTC. Full variable domain (outside the CDR3, taken from reference TRBV19 and TRBJ2-1): DGGITQSPKYLFRKEGQNVTLSCEQNLNHDAMYWYRQDPGQGLRLIYYSQIVNDFQKGDIAEGYSVSREKKESFPLTVTSAQKNPTAFYLCASSLGVRQFFGPGTRLTVL.

At least ten counts were recorded for this clonotype. V gene TRBV24-1 combines with J gene TRBJ2-3; D gene unclear. Germline values: CDR1 KGHDR, CDR2 SFDVKD. Trimming stripped 3 bases from V and 2 bases from J, with 14 bases between. The length of the CDR3 is 16 residues. CDR3 region: CATSDPLPGSTDTQYF. CDR3 nucleotides: TGTGCCACCAGTGATCCTCTACCAGGTTCCACAGATACGCAGTATTTT.

This clonotype was observed at least ten times. The chain joins TRBV5-1 to TRBJ2-5; TRBD2 aligns across 9 bases. The CDR3 is 15 amino acids. With 4 bases clipped from V and 1 base from J, the junction kept 5 bases outside the gene matches. The V gene's germline CDR1 is SGHRS and CDR2 YFSETQ. As DNA, the CDR3 is TGCGCCAGCAGCGTCCCTAGCGGGGCCCAAGAGACCCAGTACTTC. Protein: CASSVPSGAQETQYF.

A note on this clonotype: This may come from a read error, since a much larger clone is one base off. The chain combines TRBV28 with TRBJ1-2, with D perhaps TRBD1 (5 bases). Germline V gene lookup returns CDR1 MDHEN and CDR2 SYDVKM. The CDR3 has 14 residues. In nucleotides, the CDR3 is TGTGCCGGCAGTCCCACCGGGACGGTCTATGGCTACACCTTC. Encoded protein: CAGSPTGTVYGYTF.